These T cell receptor beta chains were read from a single sample in a study of blood T cell repertoires in COVID-19. Data came from immunoSEQ multiplex PCR; TCRdb stores just in-frame clones and leaves some out. The data show around 47,000 clones, with approximately 87% seen just once and roughly 3.7% held by the top ten. Sequenced sample: peripheral blood. The receptors were sampled from a man aged 40-50 years with COVID-19, enrolled during active disease. CDR3s include the opening cysteine and the closing phenylalanine or tryptophan. The D gene is left open where the match is weak. Clone size is given for some rows only: seen once, a few or many times, or a class if the clone is expanded.

D	size	V	J	DNA	CDR3
NA	NA	TRBV6-5	TRBJ1-4	TGTGCCAGCAGTTACGGGGGGGTTTTGGCTGGTGAAAAACTGTTTTTT	CASSYGGVLAGEKLFF
TRBD2	NA	TRBV30	TRBJ2-1	TGTGCCTCGGACCCTAGCGGAACCTACAATGAGCAGTTCTTC	CASDPSGTYNEQFF
NA	NA	TRBV7-9	TRBJ2-1	TGTGCCAGCAGCTCCCTCGGGACAAACCAGCAGTTCTTC	CASSSLGTNQQFF
NA	NA	TRBV29-1	TRBJ2-7	TGCAGCGTTGGGTGGCTTCAGGGGCAGTACTTC	CSVGWLQGQYF
NA	NA	TRBV18	TRBJ2-3	TGTGCCAGCTCACCATTGGTAGCTAGCACAGATACGCAGTATTTT	CASSPLVASTDTQYF
TRBD1	NA	TRBV2	TRBJ1-2	TGTGCCAGCACCCTAGGGGGCCCTACGTGGGGCTACACCTTC	CASTLGGPTWGYTF
NA	once	TRBV6-5	TRBJ1-2	TGTGCCAGCAGTTCGACCGCCGAGGGTTATGGCTACACCTTC	CASSSTAEGYGYTF
TRBD1	NA	TRBV6-5	TRBJ1-3	TGTGCCAGCAGTACCGACAGGGGGCCCGGAAACACCATATATTTT	CASSTDRGPGNTIYF
TRBD1	NA	TRBV6-5	TRBJ1-2	TGTGCCAGCAGCCGGGACAGGGGGAATGGCTACACCTTC	CASSRDRGNGYTF
NA	NA	TRBV28	TRBJ1-1	TGTGCCAGCAACGGTTTTCAGGGGCGGTGGGCTTTCTTT	CASNGFQGRWAFF
NA	NA	TRBV5-1	TRBJ2-3	TGCGCCAGCAAGCGCGACAGTTCCAATACGCAGTATTTT	CASKRDSSNTQYF
NA	NA	TRBV2	TRBJ1-2	TGTGCCAGCAGTCCCCAAGGACAGCCTTACTATGGCTACACCTTC	CASSPQGQPYYGYTF
NA	NA	TRBV2	TRBJ1-1	TGTGCCAGCAGACAGGGCTCGTCTGAAGCTTTCTTT	CASRQGSSEAFF
NA	NA	TRBV18	TRBJ1-5	TGTGCCAGCTCACCCGGGGGTGGCAATCAGCCCCAGCATTTT	CASSPGGGNQPQHF
NA	NA	TRBV2	TRBJ1-5	TGTGCCAGCAGTGACCTCCCCCCGGGTAGTAATGAACAGCCCCAGCATTTT	CASSDLPPGSNEQPQHF
NA	NA	TRBV7-9	TRBJ1-5	TGTGCCAGCAGTTCAGGGGTTCAGCCCCAGCATTTT	CASSSGVQPQHF
TRBD2	NA	TRBV11-2	TRBJ2-5	TGTGCCAGCAGCTTAGTGGTACGGCGGGGGGGCATAGAGACCCAGTACTTC	CASSLVVRRGGIETQYF
TRBD1	NA	TRBV5-1	TRBJ2-7	TGCGCCAGCAGCTTGAACCCGGGACAGGGGGCAAACGAGCAGTACTTC	CASSLNPGQGANEQYF
NA	NA	TRBV7-8	TRBJ2-5	TGTGCCAGCAGCCGACGGGTTCAAGAGACCCAGTACTTC	CASSRRVQETQYF
TRBD2	NA	TRBV5-4	TRBJ2-3	TGTGCCAGCAGCCGGACTAGCGAAGAGACAGATACGCAGTATTTT	CASSRTSEETDTQYF
NA	NA	TRBV7-3	TRBJ2-3	TGTGCCAGCAGCCAGGGACAAAGCACAGATACGCAGTATTTT	CASSQGQSTDTQYF
TRBD2	NA	TRBV7-7	TRBJ2-5	TGTGCCAGCAGCTCCAGGGCGGGTAGCGGGTCTGGGACCCAGTACTTC	CASSSRAGSGSGTQYF
NA	once	TRBV21-1	TRBJ2-5	TGTGCCAGCAGCACGCCGGAAGGACTAGCGGGTCCCTTGGGGACCCAGTACTTC	CASSTPEGLAGPLGTQYF
TRBD1	NA	TRBV9	TRBJ2-2	TGTGCCAGCAGCGACAGGGGCGCGAACACCGGGGAGCTGTTTTTT	CASSDRGANTGELFF
TRBD1	NA	TRBV5-5	TRBJ2-2	TGTGCCAGCAGCAGCCAGGGGGCGAACACCGGGGAGCTGTTTTTT	CASSSQGANTGELFF
NA	NA	TRBV5-4	TRBJ1-1	TGTGCCAGCAGCTGGGCGGGGCAGGGAAGGACTGAAGCTTTCTTT	CASSWAGQGRTEAFF
TRBD2	NA	TRBV5-4	TRBJ2-5	TGTGCCAGCAGCTTACCTCCACTAGCGGGTCAAGAGACCCAGTACTTC	CASSLPPLAGQETQYF
TRBD1	NA	TRBV4-1	TRBJ1-1	TGCGCCAGCAGCCAGCAAAGGGGGCGAGGTGAAGCTTTCTTT	CASSQQRGRGEAFF
TRBD1	NA	TRBV28	TRBJ1-3	TGTGCCAGCAGTGGACAGGGGTTAGGAAACACCATATATTTT	CASSGQGLGNTIYF
TRBD2	NA	TRBV5-6	TRBJ2-7	TGTGCCAGCAGCCGACTAGCGGGGGGCACCTACGAGCAGTACTTC	CASSRLAGGTYEQYF
TRBD2	once	TRBV28	TRBJ2-7	TGTGCCAGCAGTTTAAGGTCGGGAGGCGAGTCCTACGAGCAGTACTTC	CASSLRSGGESYEQYF
TRBD1	NA	TRBV5-4	TRBJ2-7	TGTGCCAGCAGCCAGGACAGGTTCTACGAGCAGTACTTC	CASSQDRFYEQYF
TRBD2	NA	TRBV9	TRBJ2-7	TGTGCCAGCAGCCCCGAGGGACTAGCGGGGCCCTCCTACGAGCAGTACTTC	CASSPEGLAGPSYEQYF
TRBD2	NA	TRBV28	TRBJ2-2	TGTGCCAGCAGTTTCAGACTAGCCCAACCCGGGGAGCTGTTTTTT	CASSFRLAQPGELFF
NA	NA	TRBV30	TRBJ2-2	TGTGCCTGGAGCTTGAGCCAGGGGGGATTAATCGGGGAGCTGTTTTTT	CAWSLSQGGLIGELFF
NA	NA	TRBV10-2	TRBJ1-2	TGCGCCAGCAGTGAGGGTAGGGGGAATGGCTACACCTTC	CASSEGRGNGYTF
NA	once	TRBV2	TRBJ1-1	TGTGCCAGCACCGGGCAGGGGCTTGGTGAAGCTTTCTTT	CASTGQGLGEAFF
TRBD1	NA	TRBV24-1	TRBJ1-2	TGTGCCACCCAGGGGGCAACAGGGACCTATGGCTACACCTTC	CATQGATGTYGYTF
TRBD2	NA	TRBV11-2	TRBJ2-3	TGTGCCAGCAGCTTAGTGACTAGCGGGTACACAGATACGCAGTATTTT	CASSLVTSGYTDTQYF
NA	NA	TRBV6-5	TRBJ1-3	TGTGCCAGCAGTTACTCCGCTCAGGGAGGAAACACCATATATTTT	CASSYSAQGGNTIYF
TRBD1	NA	TRBV27	TRBJ2-7	TGTGCCAGCAGCACTCCAGCGGACAGGGGCTACGAGCAGTACTTC	CASSTPADRGYEQYF